The 2 T cell receptor beta chains presented below share a single source sample, sequenced in a study of Graves' ophthalmopathy and Graves' hyperthyroidism. CDR3 regions of TCR beta were amplified from RNA transcripts. After a first-round RT-PCR with HTBI primers, a second-round multiplex PCR was run. TCRdb itself ran the multiplex PCR reads through MiXCR, one entry per CDR3 protein. The repertoire has under 200,000 distinct CDR3 sequences, roughly two fifths of them found once; the top ten carry less than 6%. What was sequenced was peripheral blood. The receptors shown here come from a middle-aged woman with Graves' ophthalmopathy.

This clonotype was observed many times. The chain employs TRBV27 and TRBJ1-1; 9 bases line up with TRBD1. This CDR3 comprises 19 residues. Germline V gene sequence: CDR1 MNHEY, CDR2 SMNVEV (reference sequence). J gave up 0 bases and V 6 bases, and 17 bases lay outside the gene matches. CDR3 in amino acids: CASRPTLDRGKLLNTEAFF. DNA of the CDR3: TGTGCCAGCAGGCCTACCCTCGACAGGGGGAAGCTTCTGAACACTGAAGCTTTCTTT.

This clonotype showed up many times. This sequence joins TRBV11-2 and TRBJ1-1; D unclear. CDR3 length equals 14 residues. CDR1 is SGHAT and CDR2 is FQNNGV in the germline V gene. V dropped 1 base and J dropped 3 bases, with 9 bases sitting between them. For the CDR3, the DNA is TGTGCCAGCAGCTTAGTTAACAGTGACACTGAAGCTTTCTTT. This codes for CASSLVNSDTEAFF.